This T cell receptor (beta chain) was recorded in a study of cytomegalovirus exposure and HLA in healthy donors. Across the study: As an earlier analysis found, around 170 million T cells yielded about 120 million unique TCR beta sequences. Study conclusions and caveats: In a later analysis, most CMV-associated TCR beta chains appeared HLA-restricted.

V was clipped by 5 bases and J by 7 bases; unmatched bases: 11. Germline CDR1 and CDR2: SGHVS and FQNEAQ. The CDR3 totals 15 residues. With 60 Vbeta and 13 Jbeta primers, the PCR was carried out. The assay was immunoSEQ multiplex PCR, and TCRdb's table has in-frame clones only and misses some. The sample has around 70,000 clones, 65% to 80% seen once. Comments on this clone: The antigen remains undetermined.

V usage is TRBV7-8 and J usage is TRBJ2-1, with 7 nucleotides matching TRBD2. Input material: PBMCs. The receptor was isolated from a man between 65 and 80 years old in good health and CMV-seronegative. CDR3 region: CASSMIVGGQNEQFF. In DNA form, the CDR3 reads TGTGCCAGCAGCATGATTGTGGGAGGGCAAAATGAGCAGTTCTTC.